This T cell receptor beta chain emerged from a study of blood T cell repertoires in COVID-19. Study overall: Specimens from acute and convalescent COVID-19 originated in the United States, Italy and Spain. PBMCs, B-cell-depleted T cells, or T cells were the source of the cDNA or gDNA that made up the material.

Authors' processing steps: From reference gene primer amplification, estimates of nucleated cell counts were derived. The data were produced by immunoSEQ multiplex PCR, yet TCRdb's version contains in-frame clones alone and is incomplete. V, J and clone size reflect that table, while D and trimming were determined from the DNA. The sample consists of about 310,000 clones, around 86% of them appearing once. The CDR3 consists of 17 residues. CDR1 is MNHEY and CDR2 is SMNVEV in the germline V gene (reference sequence). Unmatched junction bases numbered 10, after V lost 2 bases and J lost 6 bases. The gene calls are TRBV27 and TRBJ2-1; 10 nucleotides align to TRBD1. The clonotype comes from a man aged 45-65 years with active or convalescent COVID-19. Material: peripheral blood. CDR3 in amino acids: CASSLRGQGIEINEQFF. DNA for the CDR3: TGTGCCAGCAGTTTAAGGGGACAGGGGATTGAGATCAATGAGCAGTTCTTC.